This T cell receptor beta chain is from a study of T-cell memory formation after mild COVID-19 (dated by TCRdb to the early 2020s). Broadly, across the study: Most TCR sequence clusters were specific to one of the two donors. The cohort comprised two young, previously healthy adult volunteers, one female and one male. T-cell clones expanding and contracting after mild COVID-19 in a couple of donors were tracked by longitudinal TCRalpha and TCRbeta repertoire sequencing. The paper as a whole reports these results and caveats: Contracting CD4+ clones were located mainly in the CM and EM memory subsets, whereas CD8+ clones were found to be enriched in EMRA. Whether the second-wave clones peaking on day 37 were SARS-CoV-2 specific was not confirmed. The study included only a couple of mild cases, and larger cohorts that include severe cases with pre-infection samples were judged to be necessary. Some responding clones were found in pre-infection memory, which suggests that pre-existing cross-reactive memory T cells took part in the SARS-CoV-2 response. Clones that contracted from day 15 to 85 showed balanced CD4/CD8 phenotypes, whereas a second wave of clones that expanded from day 15 to 37 leaned towards CD4+.

This clonotype appeared a few times. The antigen this receptor binds is unknown. No qualities accompany the bases; no much larger clone lies one base away. Including cysteine and phenylalanine, the CDR3 has 14 amino acids. Of the read, only the CDR3 DNA is kept; its 42 bases are in frame from base 1. The junction shows trimming of 6 bases on V and 3 bases on J, and the gene matches do not reach 7 bases of it. From a lookup of the germline V gene, CDR1 and CDR2 are MNHEY and SVGAGI. These reads were obtained on an Illumina NovaSeq 6000. TCRalpha and TCRbeta cDNA libraries were constructed by 5'RACE with constant-segment primers, with sample barcodes and unique molecular identifiers being introduced. RNA was extracted from every sample with Trizol reagent. The libraries were amplified in two PCR steps, and the second step added a second sample barcode and Illumina TruSeq adapters. Sequencing of the libraries was done on an Illumina NovaSeq, producing 2 x 150 bp paired-end reads. In the authors' own workflow: With migec v1.2.7, reads were demultiplexed and then collapsed into UMI-guided consensus sequences. Using mixcr v2.1.11, UMI consensuses were aligned to TRA and TRB V and J templates and then assembled into clonotypes. Expanded or contracted clonotypes were those called significant by both edgeR and NoisET, with noise models trained on biological replicates. edgeR calls used a false discovery rate-adjusted p below 0.01 and a log2 fold-change threshold of 1. As an exploratory analysis of dynamics, max-normalized trajectories of the 1000 most abundant clonotypes were examined by PCA with hierarchical clustering. The CD4 or CD8 phenotype of responding clones was assigned using the separately sequenced CD4+ and CD8+ repertoires. TCRdb itself trimmed the public reads at Q25 with fastp, ran MiXCR and retained productive beta chains. Identical CDR3 proteins give one entry, which carries the most common genes and DNA. The V and J calls and clone size are TCRdb's, not the authors'. In this sample the table shows about 270,000 distinct CDR3 sequences, about a sixth of which occur a single time. 23% of the sample lies in the top ten.

Ficoll-Paque density gradient centrifugation was the method used to isolate PBMCs. Recombination joined TRBV6-5 with TRBJ1-2; 7 middle bases align to TRBD1. This clonotype was obtained from a man between 18 and 35 years old who had mild COVID-19 (a few samples of this study predate the infection). The sample titles of this study are shuffled in the database, so cell type and time point are left out; the donor was told from shared clones. The sample consisted of PBMCs or a T cell subset sorted from them (not recorded which). The DNA sequence is given as TGTGCCAGCAGCCCCGACAGGGACTACTATGGCTACACCTTC. Translation gives CASSPDRDYYGYTF.